Following are 22 T cell receptor beta chains from one sample sequenced in a study of blood T cell repertoires in COVID-19. Only in-frame clones appear in the TCRdb table, and some are missing; sequencing was by immunoSEQ multiplex PCR. The sample holds around 250,000 clones, 82% seen once. The specimen sequenced was peripheral blood. Every receptor here comes from a woman under 30 with acute or convalescent COVID-19.

In its sample, this clone was seen once. The chain joins TRBV7-2 to TRBJ2-3, with TRBD2 matching over 8 bases. The CDR3 spans 16 residues. Germline lookup yields CDR1 SGHTA and CDR2 FQGNSA. The V gene end was trimmed by 0 bases and the J gene end by 4 bases; junction bases not matched to a gene: 6. CDR3: CASSLAGRAGADTQYF. Written as DNA, the CDR3 is TGTGCCAGCAGCTTAGCCGGGAGGGCGGGGGCAGATACGCAGTATTTT.

The gene calls are TRBV4-3 and TRBJ2-7; a possible D gene is TRBD2 (6 bases). CDR1 is LGHNA, CDR2 YSLEER, per germline. Trimming took off 4 bases at V and 2 bases at J, with 21 bases between the two ends. There are 17 residues in the CDR3. The CDR3 reads CASSPSFGRRVPYEQYF. CDR3 coding DNA: TGCGCCAGCAGCCCCAGTTTTGGCAGGAGGGTTCCCTACGAGCAGTACTTC.

This chain connects TRBV6-5 to TRBJ1-1; D may be TRBD1 (6 bases). V was cut by 6 bases and J by 2 bases, with 10 bases left in between. The CDR3 contains 13 residues. CDR1 and CDR2 (germline): MNHEY, SVGAGI. The CDR3 sequence: CASSWTANTEAFF. The DNA of the CDR3 is TGTGCCAGCAGCTGGACAGCCAACACTGAAGCTTTCTTT.

This clone was seen more than once but under ten times. J is TRBJ1-6 and V is TRBV5-1; TRBD1 matches 10 bases. The CDR3 sequence is 18 residues long. Germline lookup yields CDR1 SGHRS and CDR2 YFSETQ. The trim removed 1 base at V and 0 bases at J, leaving 4 bases unmatched. CDR3 sequence (DNA): TGCGCCAGCAGCTTGTTGGGACAGGGGAGCTCCTATAATTCACCCCTCCACTTT. As protein: CASSLLGQGSSYNSPLHF.

Only a few counts were recorded for this clone. This chain links TRBV28 with TRBJ1-1; tentatively, D is TRBD1 (5 bases). V lost 2 bases to trimming and J lost 2 bases, with 9 bases between them. Germline V lookup: CDR1 MDHEN, CDR2 SYDVKM. The CDR3 contains 14 residues. CDR3 sequence (DNA): TGTGCCAGCAGTTTAAGCCAGGGTAACACTGAAGCTTTCTTT. Its protein is CASSLSQGNTEAFF.

The chain has TRBV9 and TRBJ2-3; 15 nucleotides match TRBD2. This CDR3 is 19 amino acids long. Germline trimming cut 4 bases from V and 4 bases from J; bases unmatched to any gene: 13. Germline assignment: CDR1 SGDLS and CDR2 YYNGEE. This chain's CDR3 is CASSPLAGTSGGRADTQYF. The DNA of the CDR3 is TGTGCCAGCAGCCCGCTGGCCGGGACTAGCGGGGGGAGGGCAGATACGCAGTATTTT.

The chain links TRBV5-1 to TRBJ1-2; 8 positions agree with TRBD1. CDR1 and CDR2 from the germline V gene are SGHRS and YFSETQ. With 4 bases clipped from V and 7 bases from J, the junction kept 18 bases outside the gene matches. The CDR3 spans 17 residues. The CDR3 spells CASSPSPLQGALLGYTF. DNA for the CDR3: TGCGCCAGCAGCCCGTCTCCCCTCCAGGGGGCTCTTCTTGGCTACACCTTC.

The CDR3 spells CASSRQGLGEKLFF. CDR3 bases: TGTGCCAGCAGCCGACAGGGGTTGGGTGAAAAACTGTTTTTT. The chain couples TRBV6-5 to TRBJ1-4, with 8 positions matching TRBD1. Trimming at V came to 6 bases and at J to 7 bases, leaving 7 bases not matched to a gene. Germline CDR1 is MNHEY and CDR2 is SVGAGI. The CDR3 has 14 residues.

This chain connects TRBV5-1 to TRBJ2-2; 9 nucleotides align to TRBD1. The CDR3 is 17 amino acids. Trimming removed 2 bases from V and 1 base from J; junction bases left unmatched: 6. Germline CDR1 is SGHRS and CDR2 is YFSETQ. For the CDR3, the DNA is TGCGCCAGCAGCTTTCATCCGGGACAGGGGAACACCGGGGAGCTGTTTTTT. Its protein product is CASSFHPGQGNTGELFF.

This chain connects TRBV24-1 to TRBJ2-1; 8 bases align to TRBD1. The CDR3 length is 16 residues. Trimming cost V 3 bases and J 6 bases; bases outside gene matches: 9. Germline values: CDR1 KGHDR, CDR2 SFDVKD. The CDR3, as DNA: TGTGCCACCAGTGATACCGCAGGGGGCTCGGGCAATGAGCAGTTCTTC. It is translated as CATSDTAGGSGNEQFF.

The chain carries TRBV2 and TRBJ2-2, with 8 bases matching TRBD2. V dropped 3 bases and J dropped 0; count of bases not matched to a gene: 9. The CDR3 length is 18 residues. From germline, CDR1 is SNHLY and CDR2 FYNNEI. DNA for the CDR3: TGTGCCAGCAGTGAGGTAGCGGGAATGGGGGCGAACACCGGGGAGCTGTTTTTT. This translates into CASSEVAGMGANTGELFF.

The rearrangement links TRBV19 to TRBJ2-5, with D perhaps TRBD2 (5 bases). V gave up 6 bases and J gave up 5 bases, with 16 bases separating them. Germline-derived CDR1 and CDR2 are LNHDA and SQIVND (reference sequence). The CDR3 is 14 residues long. In DNA form, the CDR3 reads TGTGCCAGTAGCTCGGGGAGTTTGCTGGAGACCCAGTACTTC. Translated: CASSSGSLLETQYF.

The gene calls are TRBV7-9 and TRBJ1-2, with 7 bases identical to TRBD1. The CDR3 sequence is 14 residues long. CDR1 and CDR2 (germline): SEHNR, FQNEAQ (reference sequence). After removal of 4 bases from V and 5 bases from J, the junction contained 7 bases not matched to a gene. In nucleotides, the CDR3 is TGTGCCAGCAGCTCCCCGGGACAGATTTATGGCTACACCTTC. It translates to CASSSPGQIYGYTF.

The chain links TRBV6-5 to TRBJ2-2, with D perhaps matching TRBD2 (5 bases). CDR3 length equals 14 residues. Looked up from germline, CDR1 is MNHEY and CDR2 is SVGAGI. The V end was cut by 5 bases, the J end by 4 bases, with 11 bases between. The CDR3 sequence is CASSPGGGTGELFF. As DNA, the CDR3 is TGTGCCAGCAGTCCAGGAGGAGGCACCGGGGAGCTGTTTTTT.

J is TRBJ1-1 and V is TRBV7-9; D gene unclear. Germline V gives CDR1 SEHNR, CDR2 FQNEAQ (reference sequence). The CDR3 covers 13 residues. Trimming removed 1 base at V and 8 bases at J, with 11 bases between. The CDR3 region has the DNA TGTGCCAGCAGCTTAGAAGCGTCCACGGAAGCTTTCTTT. Residues: CASSLEASTEAFF.

The chain is built from TRBV7-2 and TRBJ2-7; 12 positions match TRBD2. V was pared by 1 base and J by 1 base, with 5 bases of the junction left unmatched. CDR3 length equals 17 residues. Germline-derived CDR1 and CDR2 are SGHTA and FQGNSA. The CDR3 DNA reads TGTGCCAGCAGCTTAGGGGGACTAGCGGGTGGGTCCTACGAGCAGTACTTC. Amino acids: CASSLGGLAGGSYEQYF.

This chain joins TRBV18 and TRBJ2-5; TRBD2 agrees at 7 bases. The CDR3 is 16 residues long. CDR1 and CDR2 from the germline V gene are KGHSH and LQKENI. The J segment lost 5 bases and the V segment lost 3 bases, leaving 12 bases of the junction unmatched. CDR3 nucleotides: TGTGCCAGCTCACCCCCCCGGGGGGAAATCAGCGAGACCCAGTACTTC. Its protein is CASSPPRGEISETQYF.

For the CDR3, the DNA is TGTGCCAGCAGCTTAGGAGTAGCGGCTAACAATGAGCAGTTCTTC. This codes for CASSLGVAANNEQFF. The rearrangement joins TRBV7-3 to TRBJ2-1; D might be TRBD2 (6 bases). Deletions cut 2 bases from V and 5 bases from J, with 13 bases between. The CDR3 sequence is 15 residues long. Germline V gives CDR1 SGHTA, CDR2 FQGTGA.

The chain is built from TRBV13 and TRBJ2-2; no definite D call. V shed 0 bases and J shed 3 bases, with 8 bases lying between them. Germline lookup yields CDR1 PRHDT and CDR2 FYEKMQ (reference sequence). This CDR3 comprises 15 residues. CDR3 region: CASSLGLMDTGELFF. CDR3 DNA sequence: TGTGCCAGCAGCTTAGGCCTAATGGACACCGGGGAGCTGTTTTTT.

This chain links TRBV29-1 with TRBJ1-2, with a weak D call TRBD1 (5 bases). CDR3 size: 12 residues. Germline CDR1 SQVTM, CDR2 ANQGSEA. The ends were cut back, 6 bases at V and 4 bases at J, with 12 bases in the middle. The CDR3 coding sequence is TGCAGCGTAGCCCGGGGGGGCTATGGCTACACCTTC. It encodes CSVARGGYGYTF.

This clone was observed a single time. The rearrangement links TRBV30 to TRBJ1-5; 7 bases line up with TRBD1. Germline V gene data show CDR1 as GTSNPN and CDR2 as SVGIG (reference sequence). The V and J ends lost 2 bases and 4 bases, in that order; junction bases with no gene match: 5. The length of the CDR3 is 14 residues. The CDR3 loop is CAWSPGQLNQPQHF. The CDR3, as DNA: TGTGCCTGGAGTCCGGGACAGCTGAATCAGCCCCAGCATTTT.

Comment on this clone: Other DNA sequences in this specimen translate into the identical CDR3. V gene TRBV27 combines with J gene TRBJ1-5; 9 bases line up with TRBD1. The germline V gene encodes CDR1 MNHEY and CDR2 SMNVEV (reference sequence). The CDR3 is 14 residues long. The trim removed 5 bases at V and 4 bases at J, leaving 3 bases unmatched. Written as DNA, the CDR3 is TGTGCCAGCAGTCCCGGGACAGGGAATCAGCCCCAGCATTTT. It translates to CASSPGTGNQPQHF.